The 31 T cell receptor beta chains given below trace back to one sample, sequenced in a study of blood T cell repertoires in COVID-19. The table came from immunoSEQ multiplex PCR; TCRdb's copy has only in-frame clones and leaves some out. The sample includes 300,000 to 400,000 clones, 85% of them seen just once. The specimen was PBMCs or T cells enriched from blood (not recorded which). The receptors originated from a woman aged 25 to 45 who had been exposed to COVID-19.

This sequence joins TRBV28 and TRBJ2-3, with TRBD2 matching 10 bases. The CDR3 has 16 residues. Germline V CDR1 and CDR2: MDHEN, SYDVKM. The trim removed 5 bases at V and 4 bases at J, leaving 9 bases unmatched. The CDR3 DNA reads TGTGCCAGCAGTCCATATCTAGCGGGAGTCGCAGATACGCAGTATTTT. Translating gives CASSPYLAGVADTQYF. Full variable domain (missing parts from reference TRBV28 and TRBJ2-3): DVKVTQSSRYLVKRTGEKVFLECVQDMDHENMFWYRQDPGLGLRLIYFSYDVKMKEKGDIPEGYSVSREKKERFSLILESASTNQTSMYLCASSPYLAGVADTQYFGPGTRLTVL.

This rearrangement joins TRBV15 to TRBJ1-4; 10 bases map to TRBD1. V was pared by 5 bases and J by 8 bases, with 8 bases of the junction left unmatched. Looked up from germline, CDR1 is LNHNV and CDR2 is YYDKDF (reference sequence). CDR3 size: 15 residues. The CDR3 loop reads CATSGGRTGGEKLFF. In DNA, the CDR3 is TGTGCCACCAGCGGGGGGCGGACAGGGGGAGAAAAACTGTTTTTT.

The V and J genes are TRBV28 and TRBJ1-3; perhaps TRBD1 as D (6 bases). This CDR3 spans 15 amino acids. V was cut by 6 bases and J by 0 bases, with 12 bases left in between. Germline CDR1 and CDR2: MDHEN and SYDVKM. The CDR3 nucleotides are TGTGCCAGCAGGTCATCAGGGGACTCTGGAAACACCATATATTTT. It codes for CASRSSGDSGNTIYF.

This chain joins TRBV5-6 and TRBJ2-1, with D possibly TRBD2 on 6 matching bases. The CDR3 extends over 15 amino acids. CDR1 and CDR2 (germline): SGHDT, YYEEEE. V lost 2 bases to trimming and J lost 4 bases, with 13 bases between them. The CDR3 bases are TGTGCCAGCAGCTTTGGGGGAGGTTCTTACAATGAGCAGTTCTTC. As protein: CASSFGGGSYNEQFF.

The chain combines TRBV27 with TRBJ1-2; 9 positions match TRBD1. The junction had 10 bases not matched to a gene; V was cut back by 4 bases and J by 4 bases. Germline CDR1 is MNHEY and CDR2 is SMNVEV (reference sequence). This CDR3 is built from 16 residues. For the CDR3, the DNA is TGTGCCAGCAGTTCAATCGCCGGGACAGGGAGCTATGGCTACACCTTC. Its translation is CASSSIAGTGSYGYTF.

The table lists this clone with a few counts. This rearrangement joins TRBV6-2 or TRBV6-3 to TRBJ2-3; D is perhaps TRBD1 (5 bases). V was shortened by 2 bases and J by 4 bases, with 10 bases between the two germline ends. This CDR3 region has 14 residues. The germline V gene has CDR1 MNHEY and CDR2 SVGEGT. CDR3 DNA: TGTGCCAGCAGTTACGGGGCTTCGGCAGATACGCAGTATTTT. This gives the protein CASSYGASADTQYF.

This clone has a handful of counts. The chain recombines TRBV15 with TRBJ1-1; D may be TRBD1 (5 bases). CDR3 length: 14 amino acids. V was trimmed by 0 bases and J by 5 bases, leaving 10 bases between them. From germline, CDR1 is LNHNV and CDR2 YYDKDF (reference sequence). DNA for the CDR3: TGTGCCACCAGCAGAGATACGCAGGGAACTGAAGCTTTCTTT. It encodes CATSRDTQGTEAFF. The variable domain in full, with the rest retrieved from reference TRBV15 and TRBJ1-1, is DAMVIQNPRYQVTQFGKPVTLSCSQTLNHNVMYWYQQKSSQAPKLLFHYYDKDFNNEADTPDNFQSRRPNTSFCFLDIRSPGLGDTAMYLCATSRDTQGTEAFFGQGTRLTVV.

The chain links TRBV4-2 to TRBJ2-5, with D possibly being TRBD2 (7 bases). CDR1 and CDR2 from the germline V gene are LGHNA and YNFKEQ. The germline V and J ends were trimmed by 5 bases and 4 bases, with 20 bases remaining between them. The CDR3 extends over 16 amino acids. This CDR3 reads CASSSGEGRGLETQYF. DNA for the CDR3: TGTGCCAGCAGCAGTGGGGAGGGTAGGGGGTTAGAGACCCAGTACTTC.

The chain employs TRBV5-1 and TRBJ1-2; D is undetermined. The V and J ends lost 2 bases and 5 bases respectively, with 16 bases between them. CDR1 and CDR2 (germline): SGHRS, YFSETQ. The CDR3 sequence is 15 residues long. For the CDR3, the DNA is TGCGCCAGCAGCTTTTCCGAAGCCGGGTTGTATGGCTACACCTTC. Amino acid sequence: CASSFSEAGLYGYTF.

The V call is TRBV30, the J call TRBJ1-4, with TRBD1 identical over 9 bases. With 4 bases clipped from V and 6 bases from J, the junction kept 9 bases outside the gene matches. In germline, CDR1 is GTSNPN, CDR2 SVGIG (reference sequence). The CDR3 totals 15 residues. CDR3 protein: CAWKLWDRADEKLFF. In DNA, the CDR3 is TGTGCCTGGAAACTATGGGACAGGGCAGATGAAAAACTGTTTTTT.

This sequence joins TRBV30 and TRBJ1-1; 8 nucleotides align to TRBD1. Germline loops: CDR1 GTSNPN, CDR2 SVGIG (reference sequence). The CDR3 runs 14 residues. The V and J ends lost 3 bases and 10 bases, in that order; junction bases with no gene match: 13. CDR3 nucleotides: TGTGCCTGGAGAGATGGACAGGGAGTCTATGTAGCTTTCTTT. Amino acid sequence: CAWRDGQGVYVAFF.

The rearrangement uses TRBV5-5 and TRBJ2-7, with 9 bases that match TRBD1. The V gene's germline CDR1 is SGHKS and CDR2 YYEKEE (reference sequence). The CDR3 totals 15 residues. V lost 0 bases, J lost 3 bases, and 4 bases stayed unmatched. The DNA for the CDR3 is TGTGCCAGCAGCTTGGCAGGGACAGGGTTCTACGAGCAGTACTTC. Translation gives CASSLAGTGFYEQYF. The complete variable domain, with remaining parts taken from reference TRBV5-5 and TRBJ2-7, reads DAGVTQSPTHLIKTRGQQVTLRCSPISGHKSVSWYQQVLGQGPQFIFQYYEKEERGRGNFPDRFSARQFPNYSSELNVNALLLGDSALYLCASSLAGTGFYEQYFGPGTRLTVT.

The rearrangement joins TRBV6-2 or TRBV6-3 to TRBJ2-2, with a tentative D call TRBD2 (5 bases). The CDR3 has 18 amino acids. V was cut by 0 bases and J by 0 bases, with 14 bases left in between. Germline values: CDR1 MNHEY, CDR2 SVGEGT. The CDR3 DNA reads TGTGCCAGCAGTTACTCGTACACTCGGGGTTCGAACACCGGGGAGCTGTTTTTT. Its protein is CASSYSYTRGSNTGELFF.

The rearrangement uses TRBV28 and TRBJ2-1, with D possibly TRBD2 on 6 matching bases. Germline loops: CDR1 MDHEN, CDR2 SYDVKM. The V and J ends lost 7 bases and 13 bases respectively, with 11 bases between them. CDR3 length equals 10 residues. Here the CDR3 reads CASMSGLQFF. In nucleotides, the CDR3 is TGTGCCAGCATGTCGGGACTCCAGTTCTTC.

The chain links TRBV23-1 to TRBJ2-3; the match to TRBD2 covers 7 bases. TRBV23-1 qualifies as an ORF whose function is uncertain. Losses at the gene ends were 0 bases for V and 4 bases for J; bases not matched to a gene: 10. The CDR3 length is 17 residues. Here the CDR3 DNA reads TGCGCCAGCAGTCAATCGGAGTCCCTAGCGGACCCAGATACGCAGTATTTT. It encodes CASSQSESLADPDTQYF.

V and J are TRBV6-5 and TRBJ2-7; 10 positions match TRBD1. The germline CDR1 and CDR2 sequences are MNHEY and SVGAGI. This CDR3 has 14 amino acids. J was trimmed by 3 bases and V by 5 bases; bases with no gene match: 4. The CDR3 nucleotides are TGTGCCAGCAGTCTGACAGGGGGCGTCTACGAGCAGTACTTC. Residues: CASSLTGGVYEQYF.

The J gene is TRBJ2-5, the V gene TRBV6-1, with 8 positions matching TRBD1. CDR1 is MNHNS and CDR2 is SASEGT in the germline V gene. The V gene end was trimmed by 4 bases and the J gene end by 1 base; junction bases not matched to a gene: 8. This CDR3 has 16 amino acids. CDR3: CASSVRDRLVQETQYF. The CDR3, as DNA: TGTGCCAGCAGTGTCCGGGACAGGCTTGTCCAAGAGACCCAGTACTTC.

The chain recombines TRBV15 with TRBJ1-1; D gene unclear. V was pared by 1 base and J by 3 bases, with 21 bases between. The germline V gene encodes CDR1 LNHNV and CDR2 YYDKDF (reference sequence). The CDR3 runs to 18 residues. The CDR3 nucleotides read TGTGCCACCAGCAGAGGCCTGGACTTATTCCGTGGGGACACTGAAGCTTTCTTT. Residues: CATSRGLDLFRGDTEAFF.

The chain couples TRBV12-5 to TRBJ1-2; 7 bases fit TRBD1. The V and J ends lost 1 base and 4 bases, in that order; junction bases with no gene match: 0. The CDR3 length is 13 residues. Germline loops: CDR1 LGHNT, CDR2 FRNRAP. The CDR3 here is CASGLDRGYGYTF. The CDR3 DNA reads TGTGCTAGTGGTTTGGACAGGGGCTATGGCTACACCTTC.

The chain couples TRBV6-1 to TRBJ1-2; D call uncertain. V lost 0 bases, J lost 7 bases, and 9 bases lay in between. Germline CDR1 and CDR2: MNHNS and SASEGT. There are 13 residues in the CDR3. For the CDR3, the DNA is TGTGCCAGCAGTGAAGCCGCTCCGGGTGGCTACACCTTC. Translated, it gives CASSEAAPGGYTF.

The chain links TRBV24-1 to TRBJ2-1; TRBD2 is a possible D gene (7 bases). V shed 1 base and J shed 10 bases, with 13 bases lying between them. CDR3 size: 14 residues. Germline CDR1 reads KGHDR; CDR2 reads SFDVKD. The CDR3 nucleotides read TGTGCCACCAGTGATTTTAGGGGGGGTGGAGAGCAGTTCTTC. Its translation: CATSDFRGGGEQFF.

This chain links TRBV2 with TRBJ1-3; D is unresolved. The germline V gene has CDR1 SNHLY and CDR2 FYNNEI. The CDR3 runs to 13 residues. V was shortened by 5 bases and J by 4 bases, with 9 bases between the two germline ends. The DNA for the CDR3 is TGTGCCAGCAGTCTAGCTCGGGGAAACACCATATATTTT. It codes for CASSLARGNTIYF. The variable domain in full, completed from reference TRBV2 and TRBJ1-3, reads EPEVTQTPSHQVTQMGQEVILRCVPISNHLYFYWYRQILGQKVEFLVSFYNNEISEKSEIFDDQFSVERPDGSNFTLKIRSTKLEDSAMYFCASSLARGNTIYFGEGSWLTVV.

The chain employs TRBV5-4 and TRBJ2-7, with D perhaps matching TRBD2 (6 bases). Looked up from germline, CDR1 is SGHNT and CDR2 is YYREEE (reference sequence). The length of the CDR3 is 13 residues. Trimming took off 2 bases at V and 4 bases at J, with 10 bases between the two ends. The CDR3 here is CASSFSGTYEQYF. CDR3 coding DNA: TGTGCCAGCAGCTTTTCTGGGACTTACGAGCAGTACTTC.

The chain joins TRBV28 to TRBJ1-2, with 8 bases lining up with TRBD1. The V gene's germline CDR1 is MDHEN and CDR2 SYDVKM. This CDR3 has 15 amino acids. Germline trimming cut 3 bases from V and 4 bases from J; bases unmatched to any gene: 7. The CDR3 reads CASSFPTGEGYGYTF. The CDR3 DNA reads TGTGCCAGCAGTTTCCCGACAGGGGAAGGCTATGGCTACACCTTC.

The chain combines TRBV11-2 with TRBJ1-5; tentative D call: TRBD1 (5 bases). The CDR3 totals 14 residues. Deletions cut 5 bases from V and 1 base from J, with 9 bases between. Germline CDR1 reads SGHAT; CDR2 reads FQNNGV. The CDR3 region is CASSRRQSNQPQHF. The CDR3 nucleotides are TGTGCCAGCAGCCGCCGACAGAGCAATCAGCCCCAGCATTTT. The entire variable domain, with the rest obtained from reference TRBV11-2 and TRBJ1-5, is as follows: EAGVAQSPRYKIIEKRQSVAFWCNPISGHATLYWYQQILGQGPKLLIQFQNNGVVDDSQLPKDRFSAERLKGVDSTLKIQPAKLEDSAVYLCASSRRQSNQPQHFGDGTRLSIL.

The V and J genes are TRBV27 and TRBJ1-2; TRBD1 is a possible D gene (5 bases). The CDR3 spans 13 residues. CDR1 MNHEY and CDR2 SMNVEV come from the germline V gene (reference sequence). Trimming left V 0 bases short and J 4 bases short, with 6 bases between. The CDR3 region is CASSLSGGYGYTF. CDR3 in DNA: TGTGCCAGCAGTTTATCGGGGGGCTATGGCTACACCTTC.

Of note for this clone: The sample has other DNA sequences that encode this CDR3 too. The V call is TRBV18, the J call TRBJ1-1; TRBD1 might be the D (6 bases). The CDR3 runs 15 residues. The V and J ends lost 3 bases and 0 bases respectively, with 11 bases between them. The germline gives CDR1 KGHSH, CDR2 LQKENI. The CDR3 sequence is CASSPRQEMNTEAFF. The CDR3 bases are TGTGCCAGCTCACCCCGACAGGAGATGAACACTGAAGCTTTCTTT.

This chain connects TRBV30 to TRBJ1-2; 8 nucleotides match TRBD1. Losses at the gene ends were 2 bases for V and 3 bases for J; bases not matched to a gene: 2. This CDR3 has 13 amino acids. Germline loops: CDR1 GTSNPN, CDR2 SVGIG (reference sequence). The CDR3 sequence is CAWSSGGDYGYTF. In DNA form, the CDR3 reads TGTGCCTGGAGTTCAGGGGGCGACTATGGCTACACCTTC.

This clone has more than one count but fewer than ten. The chain joins TRBV13 to TRBJ2-1; 8 bases map to TRBD1. This CDR3 is built from 15 residues. Looked up from germline, CDR1 is PRHDT and CDR2 is FYEKMQ (reference sequence). V trimming: 8 bases; J trimming: 2 bases; junction bases outside the gene matches: 8. CDR3 DNA sequence: TGTGCCAGCGGTCGGGGACAGGTTGCCTACAATGAGCAGTTCTTC. Its translation is CASGRGQVAYNEQFF.

This chain uses TRBV19 with TRBJ1-3; D remains ambiguous. The length of the CDR3 is 16 residues. CDR1 is LNHDA and CDR2 is SQIVND in the germline V gene (reference sequence). With 7 bases removed from V and 5 bases from J, the gap between germline ends came to 21 bases. The CDR3 DNA follows: TGTGCCAGTAAACTCGGAGGGCTAAGCTCGAGAAACACCATATATTTT. This sequence encodes CASKLGGLSSRNTIYF.

The chain is built from TRBV30 and TRBJ1-4; D is unresolved. The CDR3 sequence is 12 residues long. The ends were cut back, 4 bases at V and 10 bases at J, with 13 bases in the middle. Germline V CDR1 and CDR2: GTSNPN, SVGIG (reference sequence). CDR3 sequence: CAWTQRGVKLFF. The CDR3 bases are TGTGCCTGGACCCAACGGGGAGTAAAACTGTTTTTT.